The 10 T cell receptor beta chains below were found in one sample sequenced in a study of Graves' ophthalmopathy and Graves' hyperthyroidism. Using RNA transcripts, the TCR beta CDR3 regions were amplified. In the first round, RT-PCR was carried out with HTBI primers, and a multiplex PCR formed the second round. MiXCR, applied by TCRdb to the multiplex PCR reads, yields one record per CDR3 protein. The table includes approximately 540,000 distinct CDR3 sequences, under 45% detected once. Sequenced material: peripheral blood or thyroid tissue (not recorded which). The receptors stem from an adult man with Graves' hyperthyroidism.

The chain has TRBV5-1 and TRBJ1-2, with a possible D match to TRBD1 (6 bases). V lost 4 bases and J 2 bases, leaving 21 bases between the germline ends. Per germline, CDR1 SGHRS and CDR2 YFSETQ. The CDR3 spans 17 residues. Here the CDR3 reads CASSLEPGTQGNYGYTF. CDR3 nucleotides: TGCGCCAGCAGCCTTGAGCCCGGGACACAAGGGAACTATGGCTACACCTTC.

This chain connects TRBV7-9 to TRBJ1-6, with 8 nucleotides matching TRBD1. Germline V lookup: CDR1 SEHNR, CDR2 FQNEAQ (reference sequence). Germline trimming cut 6 bases from V and 5 bases from J; bases unmatched to any gene: 18. This CDR3 contains 19 residues. The CDR3, as DNA: TGTGCCAGCAGACCTTCAGACAGGGGACGACCGAAACATAATTCACCCCTCCACTTT. Amino acid sequence: CASRPSDRGRPKHNSPLHF. The full variable domain, with the rest looked up from reference TRBV7-9 and TRBJ1-6, is DTGVSQNPRHKITKRGQNVTFRCDPISEHNRLYWYRQTLGQGPEFLTYFQNEAQLEKSRLLSDRFSAERPKGSFSTLEIQRTEQGDSAMYLCASRPSDRGRPKHNSPLHFGNGTRLTVT.

V usage is TRBV11-1 and J usage is TRBJ2-7, with D perhaps TRBD1 (6 bases). This CDR3 has 15 amino acids. Trimming removed 6 bases at V and 1 base at J, with 16 bases between. Germline CDR1 is SGHAT and CDR2 is FQDESV (reference sequence). CDR3 amino acids: CASRRGITGSYEQYF. The CDR3 bases are TGTGCCAGCAGGAGGGGGATTACAGGTTCCTACGAGCAGTACTTC. Together with reference TRBV11-1 and TRBJ2-7, the CDR3 gives the full variable domain: EAEVAQSPRYKITEKSQAVAFWCDPISGHATLYWYRQILGQGPELLVQFQDESVVDDSQLPKDRFSAERLKGVDSTLKIQPAELGDSAMYLCASRRGITGSYEQYFGPGTRLTVT.

To note about this clonotype: One end of the junction is discordant with germline, which a read error may explain. In DNA form, the CDR3 reads TGTGCCAGCAGCCAAGTTGGGTCAGGGGGCGTTAGTGCCTTC. This translates into CASSQVGSGGVSAF. The chain recombines TRBV3-1 with TRBJ1-2, with TRBD1 matching over 8 bases. This CDR3 has 14 amino acids. Germline CDR1 is LGHDT and CDR2 is YNNKEL (reference sequence).

V is TRBV7-9 and J is TRBJ1-1; D is perhaps TRBD1 (6 bases). Germline V CDR1 and CDR2: SEHNR, FQNEAQ (reference sequence). The V end was cut by 5 bases, the J end by 7 bases, with 17 bases between. The CDR3 sequence is 14 residues long. CDR3 in amino acids: CASSSLALQGEAFF. The DNA for the CDR3 is TGTGCCAGCAGCAGCTTAGCGCTACAGGGTGAAGCTTTCTTT. Full variable domain (remainder filled in from reference TRBV7-9 and TRBJ1-1): DTGVSQNPRHKITKRGQNVTFRCDPISEHNRLYWYRQTLGQGPEFLTYFQNEAQLEKSRLLSDRFSAERPKGSFSTLEIQRTEQGDSAMYLCASSSLALQGEAFFGQGTRLTVV.

This clonotype was observed at least ten times. The CDR3: CASSHYSQETQYF. Here the CDR3 DNA reads TGTGCCAGCAGTCACTACTCACAAGAGACCCAGTACTTC. The rearrangement uses TRBV7-9 and TRBJ2-5; D remains unclear. CDR3 length: 13 residues. Trimming removed 6 bases from V and 2 bases from J, with 10 bases in between. Germline V lookup: CDR1 SEHNR, CDR2 FQNEAQ (reference sequence). The full variable domain, its missing parts supplied by reference TRBV7-9 and TRBJ2-5, is DTGVSQNPRHKITKRGQNVTFRCDPISEHNRLYWYRQTLGQGPEFLTYFQNEAQLEKSRLLSDRFSAERPKGSFSTLEIQRTEQGDSAMYLCASSHYSQETQYFGPGTRLLVL.

The genes are TRBV12-3 or TRBV12-4 and TRBJ1-5; D unclear. V shed 2 bases and J shed 2 bases, with 7 bases lying between them. The CDR3 covers 14 residues. The CDR3, as DNA: TGTGCCAGCAGTTTAAGACCAGGCAATCAGCCCCAGCATTTT. It codes for CASSLRPGNQPQHF.

This clonotype showed up just a few times. This chain connects TRBV20-1 to TRBJ2-7, with 9 nucleotides matching TRBD1. The V gene's germline CDR1 is DFQATT and CDR2 SNEGSKA (reference sequence). V trimming: 5 bases; J trimming: 5 bases; junction bases outside the gene matches: 13. The CDR3 totals 15 residues. The CDR3 bases are TGCAGTGCTGTCGAACCCGGGACAGGGACTAACGAGCAGTACTTC. Residues: CSAVEPGTGTNEQYF.

This clonotype was counted at least ten times. The chain joins TRBV13 to TRBJ2-6; 8 bases line up with TRBD1. Trimming cost V 3 bases and J 1 base; bases outside gene matches: 8. Germline V lookup: CDR1 PRHDT, CDR2 FYEKMQ (reference sequence). This CDR3 spans 18 amino acids. CDR3 in amino acids: CASSFKDRAYSGANVLTF. The CDR3, as DNA: TGTGCCAGCAGCTTCAAGGACAGGGCGTATTCTGGGGCCAACGTCCTGACTTTC.

For this clonotype: This clone may be a read error of a much larger clone one base away. This chain uses TRBV10-3 with TRBJ1-2; unclear D gene. Germline CDR1 and CDR2: ENHRY and SYGVKD. The CDR3 extends over 17 amino acids. The chain's CDR3 is CATSELFGGRDNYGYTF. Written as DNA, the CDR3 is TGTGCCACCAGTGAGCTGTTCGGAGGGAGAGATAACTATGGCTACACCTTC.